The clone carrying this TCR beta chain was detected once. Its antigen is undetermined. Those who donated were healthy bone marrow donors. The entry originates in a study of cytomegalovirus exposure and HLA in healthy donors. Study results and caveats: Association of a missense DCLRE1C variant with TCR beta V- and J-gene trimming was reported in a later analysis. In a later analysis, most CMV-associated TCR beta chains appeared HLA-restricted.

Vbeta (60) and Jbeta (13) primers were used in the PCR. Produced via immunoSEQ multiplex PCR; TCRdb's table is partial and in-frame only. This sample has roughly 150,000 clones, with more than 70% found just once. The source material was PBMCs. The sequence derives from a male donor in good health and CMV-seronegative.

CDR3 in amino acids: CASSQKLASRDRYSTDTQYF. The CDR3 coding sequence is TGTGCCAGCAGCCAAAAGTTGGCCTCCCGGGACAGATATAGCACAGATACGCAGTATTTT. V and J are TRBV4-2 and TRBJ2-3; 7 bases are a match to TRBD1. J gave up 0 bases and V 2 bases, and 17 bases lay outside the gene matches. This CDR3 is built from 20 residues. Looked up from germline, CDR1 is LGHNA and CDR2 is YNFKEQ.